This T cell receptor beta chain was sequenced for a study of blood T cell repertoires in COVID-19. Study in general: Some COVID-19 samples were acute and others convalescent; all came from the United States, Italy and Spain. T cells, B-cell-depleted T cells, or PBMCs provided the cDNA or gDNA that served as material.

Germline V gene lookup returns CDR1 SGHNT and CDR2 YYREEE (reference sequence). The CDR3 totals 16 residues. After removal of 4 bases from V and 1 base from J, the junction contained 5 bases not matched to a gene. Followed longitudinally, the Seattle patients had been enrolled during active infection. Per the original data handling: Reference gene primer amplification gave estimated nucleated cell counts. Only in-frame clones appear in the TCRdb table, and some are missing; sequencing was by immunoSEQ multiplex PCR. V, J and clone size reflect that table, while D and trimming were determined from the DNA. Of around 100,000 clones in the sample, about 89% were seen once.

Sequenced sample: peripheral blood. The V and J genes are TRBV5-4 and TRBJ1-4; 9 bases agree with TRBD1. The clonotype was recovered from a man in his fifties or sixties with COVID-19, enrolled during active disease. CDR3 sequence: CASSGGTGKTNEKLFF. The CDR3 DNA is TGTGCCAGCAGCGGCGGGACAGGGAAAACTAATGAAAAACTGTTTTTT. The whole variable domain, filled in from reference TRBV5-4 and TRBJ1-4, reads ETGVTQSPTHLIKTRGQQVTLRCSSQSGHNTVSWYQQALGQGPQFIFQYYREEENGRGNFPPRFSGLQFPNYSSELNVNALELDDSALYLCASSGGTGKTNEKLFFGSGTQLSVL.